The rows below give T cell receptor beta chains drawn from one sample of a study of T-cell reconstitution after alpha-beta-depleted transplantation in children. A single record per CDR3 protein comes from TCRdb applying MiXCR to the PCR reads. The sample includes about 400,000 distinct CDR3 sequences, 20% of them seen just once. The sample here was PBMCs from the stem cell graft donor, taken from the stem cell graft. The receptors shown here come from a human donor who donated a stem cell graft to a child with acute myeloid leukemia. Each CDR3 is given with its conserved first and last residue. Fields, in order: V gene, CDR3 length, J gene, CDR3 protein.

v_call: TRBV20-1; cdr3_length: 16; j_call: TRBJ1-5; cdr3_aa: CSARVRGTTGYQPQHF
v_call: TRBV9; cdr3_length: 15; j_call: TRBJ2-7; cdr3_aa: CASSVGGQGAYEQYF
v_call: TRBV12-3/TRBV12-4; cdr3_length: 12; j_call: TRBJ2-3; cdr3_aa: CASSLITDTQYF
v_call: TRBV7-9; cdr3_length: 14; j_call: TRBJ2-5; cdr3_aa: CASSLAVGLETQYF
v_call: TRBV5-1; cdr3_length: 19; j_call: TRBJ2-3; cdr3_aa: CASSRRGIPFQSLTDTQYF
v_call: TRBV12-3/TRBV12-4; cdr3_length: 18; j_call: TRBJ2-3; cdr3_aa: CASRSRGWEWNSTDTQYF
v_call: TRBV12-3/TRBV12-4; cdr3_length: 13; j_call: TRBJ1-5; cdr3_aa: CASSLQTNQPQHF
v_call: TRBV7-2; cdr3_length: 15; j_call: TRBJ2-5; cdr3_aa: CASSLAATMVETQYF
v_call: TRBV7-9; cdr3_length: 14; j_call: TRBJ2-7; cdr3_aa: CASSLDREGREQYF
v_call: TRBV6-1; cdr3_length: 15; j_call: TRBJ1-2; cdr3_aa: CASRLTAISNYGYTF
v_call: TRBV10-2; cdr3_length: 13; j_call: TRBJ2-7; cdr3_aa: CASSQTYPYEQYF
v_call: TRBV24-1; cdr3_length: 14; j_call: TRBJ2-6; cdr3_aa: CATSEGVRANVLTF
v_call: TRBV5-1; cdr3_length: 15; j_call: TRBJ2-7; cdr3_aa: CASSSADRASYEQYF
v_call: TRBV5-1; cdr3_length: 14; j_call: TRBJ1-1; cdr3_aa: CASSRTGDLTEAFF
v_call: TRBV20-1; cdr3_length: 12; j_call: TRBJ1-5; cdr3_aa: CSARTGTIFQHF
v_call: TRBV20-1; cdr3_length: 16; j_call: TRBJ2-7; cdr3_aa: CSARDDAARGPVEQYF
v_call: TRBV29-1; cdr3_length: 14; j_call: TRBJ2-1; cdr3_aa: CSVDSARGDNEQFF
v_call: TRBV12-3/TRBV12-4; cdr3_length: 15; j_call: TRBJ1-5; cdr3_aa: CASSLSAGTGQPQHF
v_call: TRBV5-1; cdr3_length: 17; j_call: TRBJ2-3; cdr3_aa: CASSSFFGLQGPDTQYF
v_call: TRBV6-2/TRBV6-3; cdr3_length: 14; j_call: TRBJ2-1; cdr3_aa: CASSYSTEGNEQFF
v_call: TRBV20-1; cdr3_length: 15; j_call: TRBJ2-3; cdr3_aa: CSATLAGRSTDTQYF
v_call: TRBV11-2; cdr3_length: 14; j_call: TRBJ2-7; cdr3_aa: CASSSLRGRKGQYF
v_call: TRBV12-3/TRBV12-4; cdr3_length: 13; j_call: TRBJ1-5; cdr3_aa: CASSFQTNQPQHF
v_call: TRBV29-1; cdr3_length: 13; j_call: TRBJ2-7; cdr3_aa: CSVEGREGYEQYF
v_call: TRBV25-1; cdr3_length: 17; j_call: TRBJ2-2; cdr3_aa: CASSELDGGRNTGELFF
v_call: TRBV2; cdr3_length: 16; j_call: TRBJ2-3; cdr3_aa: CASSEALGGLTDTQYF
v_call: TRBV2; cdr3_length: 14; j_call: TRBJ2-7; cdr3_aa: CASSDGGPGYEQYF
v_call: TRBV5-1; cdr3_length: 16; j_call: TRBJ2-2; cdr3_aa: CASSLVGGSNTGELFF
v_call: TRBV29-1; cdr3_length: 12; j_call: TRBJ2-7; cdr3_aa: CSPAGSPYEQYF
v_call: TRBV5-1; cdr3_length: 17; j_call: TRBJ1-2; cdr3_aa: CASSLAISELSNYGYTF
v_call: TRBV12-3/TRBV12-4; cdr3_length: 15; j_call: TRBJ1-2; cdr3_aa: CASSLRQGADGGYTF
v_call: TRBV30; cdr3_length: 14; j_call: TRBJ1-1; cdr3_aa: CAWSRRRGFTEAFF
v_call: TRBV7-2; cdr3_length: 14; j_call: TRBJ2-7; cdr3_aa: CASSLGGLINEQYF
v_call: TRBV29-1; cdr3_length: 14; j_call: TRBJ2-3; cdr3_aa: CSVADRGHTDTQYF
v_call: TRBV12-3/TRBV12-4; cdr3_length: 15; j_call: TRBJ2-3; cdr3_aa: CASRKTESSTDTQYF
v_call: TRBV29-1; cdr3_length: 13; j_call: TRBJ2-5; cdr3_aa: CSVEKGGGETQYF
v_call: TRBV27; cdr3_length: 12; j_call: TRBJ2-3; cdr3_aa: CASSSDGNTQYF
v_call: TRBV29-1; cdr3_length: 12; j_call: TRBJ1-2; cdr3_aa: CSVPGRDLGYTF
v_call: TRBV28; cdr3_length: 16; j_call: TRBJ2-3; cdr3_aa: CASSFYSGVSTDTQYF
v_call: TRBV11-2; cdr3_length: 14; j_call: TRBJ1-5; cdr3_aa: CANPTDGKNQPQHF
v_call: TRBV5-1; cdr3_length: 14; j_call: TRBJ2-7; cdr3_aa: CASSLEGAHYEQYF
v_call: TRBV28; cdr3_length: 15; j_call: TRBJ2-7; cdr3_aa: CASTATRWRGSEQYF
v_call: TRBV20-1; cdr3_length: 18; j_call: TRBJ1-4; cdr3_aa: CSARERYQGALANEKLFF
v_call: TRBV5-1; cdr3_length: 14; j_call: TRBJ2-3; cdr3_aa: CASKASGSSDTQYF
v_call: TRBV7-2; cdr3_length: 16; j_call: TRBJ2-7; cdr3_aa: CASSLAVAYLTYEQYF
v_call: TRBV10-3; cdr3_length: 15; j_call: TRBJ1-2; cdr3_aa: CAISPLDRDDYGYTF
v_call: TRBV6-5; cdr3_length: 15; j_call: TRBJ1-3; cdr3_aa: CASSYKGEGRNTIYF